Listed here is a single T cell receptor (beta chain). Its antigen remains unidentified. This specimen belongs to a study of T cells in localized non-small cell lung cancer. Study outcomes and limitations: Longer overall survival was associated with a higher density of T cells in the blood.

Only in-frame clones appear in the TCRdb table, and some are missing; sequencing was by immunoSEQ multiplex PCR. The sample has tens of thousands of clones; around 86% are singletons. CDR1 and CDR2 from the germline V gene are SNHLY and FYNNEI. The germline V and J ends were trimmed by 2 bases and 4 bases, with 14 bases remaining between them. The CDR3 contains 16 residues. The sequence was collected from a man aged 35 to 70 with stage II lung adenocarcinoma. The source material was PBMCs, sampled before any cancer treatment. The V call is TRBV2, the J call TRBJ2-2; D unclear. CDR3 sequence (DNA): TGTGCCAGCAGTGAAATGGCCCACCAGTCCACCGGGGAGCTGTTTTTT. Amino acid sequence: CASSEMAHQSTGELFF.